Listed below are T cell receptor beta chains from one sample, sequenced in a study of blood T cells in healthy people across ages. Each CDR3 protein gets one entry after TCRdb re-called the 5' RACE reads with MiXCR. The sample records around 1,000,000 distinct CDR3 sequences, under 30% being singletons. The data were also submitted as part of a second study, on T cells of mothers and their children.

The sample taken for sequencing was blood. These receptors all come from a girl aged 2 to 9 in good health. The CDR3 runs from the conserved cysteine through the conserved F or W. The order of the fields is J gene, clone size, V gene, D gene, CDR3 DNA, CDR3 protein. The D gene is left open where the match is weak. Size is omitted from some rows. Given values are once, few, many or a class for expanded clones.

>TRBJ2-5|few|TRBV6-5|-
TGTGCCAGCAGCCCTGCTCGAGAGACCCAGTACTTC
CASSPARETQYF
>TRBJ2-1|few|TRBV29-1|-
TGCAGCGTCAATCTCAGGAATGAGCAGTTCTTC
CSVNLRNEQFF
>TRBJ2-7|few|TRBV6-1|-
TGTGCCAGCAGTGAAGCGGGAGGACGGAGCTCCTACGAGCAGTACTTC
CASSEAGGRSSYEQYF
>TRBJ2-3|-|TRBV28|TRBD2
TGTGCCAGCAGTTTGATCCTGAATAGCGGGAGTGCAGATACGCAGTATTTT
CASSLILNSGSADTQYF
>TRBJ2-5|-|TRBV5-1|-
-
CASSPLRAGTKKETQHF
>TRBJ2-4|-|TRBV28|-
TGTGCCAGCAGTCAAAGGATAGCCAAAAACATTCAGTACTTC
CASSQRIAKNIQYF
>TRBJ1-2|-|TRBV7-3|TRBD1
TGTGCCAGCAGTGACCCGGGACAGAGCTATGGCTACACCTTC
CASSDPGQSYGYTF
>TRBJ2-5|-|TRBV27|TRBD1
TGTGCCAGCAGTTTTGGGGGACAGGTTGAGCAGTACTTC
CASSFGGQVEQYF
>TRBJ2-7|few|TRBV28|-
TGTGCCAGCAAGCTGGAGTACGAGCAGTACTTC
CASKLEYEQYF
>TRBJ1-3|-|TRBV6-5|-
TGTGCCAGCAGTTACGATGGAAACACCATATATTTT
CASSYDGNTIYF
>TRBJ2-7|-|TRBV9|TRBD2
TGTGCCAGCAGCGTAGACGATCCAGCGGGGGGGCTTGGGTACGAGCAGTACTTC
CASSVDDPAGGLGYEQYF
>TRBJ2-7|-|TRBV7-9|TRBD2
TGTGCCAGCAGCCCTCCCAGTGGGACTAGCGGGAGAGATCCCTACGAGCAGTACTTC
CASSPPSGTSGRDPYEQYF
>TRBJ2-1|-|TRBV7-3|-
TGTGCCAGCAGCTTAAACGAGGGCACCTACAGCTCCTACAATGAGCAGTTCTTC
CASSLNEGTYSSYNEQFF
>TRBJ1-1|once|TRBV20-1|-
TGCAGTGCTGTTTGGGGCTACGGTGAAGCTTTCTTT
CSAVWGYGEAFF
>TRBJ2-3|-|TRBV11-2|-
TGTGCCAGCAGCCTCGAGGGGGTCGTAGATACGCAGTATTTT
CASSLEGVVDTQYF
>TRBJ1-5|few|TRBV3-1|TRBD1
TGTGCCAGCAGCCTTTCCTCGACAGGGGTCCACAATCAGCCCCAGCATTTT
CASSLSSTGVHNQPQHF
>TRBJ2-2|-|TRBV18|-
TGTGCCAGCTCACCAGGGTCGAACACCGGGGAGCTGTTTTTT
CASSPGSNTGELFF
>TRBJ1-6|-|TRBV6-1|-
TGTGCCAGCAGTGAACCATATTCACCCCTCCACTTT
CASSEPYSPLHF
>TRBJ1-2|-|TRBV4-3|-
TGCGCCAGCAGCCGAAGAGATCAGTCAGCGGATGGCTACACCTTC
CASSRRDQSADGYTF
>TRBJ2-2|-|TRBV7-2|-
TGTGCCAGCTGGCGGCAGCTCCCTAGCGGGGAGCTGTTTTTT
CASWRQLPSGELFF
>TRBJ1-2|-|TRBV4-3|TRBD1
TGCGCCAGCAGCCGCCTAGACAGGGGCTCTGGCTACACCTTC
CASSRLDRGSGYTF
>TRBJ1-2|-|TRBV21-1|-
TGTGCCAGCAGCAATCCAATGACAGATAACTATGGCTACACCTTC
CASSNPMTDNYGYTF
>TRBJ2-7|-|TRBV7-9|-
TGTGCCAGCAGCTTGATGACCTACGGGGGCACCTACGAGCAGTACTTC
CASSLMTYGGTYEQYF
>TRBJ2-5|-|TRBV5-4|TRBD2
TGTGCCAGCAGAGCGGGAGGCCTCCGGGAGACCCAGTACTTC
CASRAGGLRETQYF
>TRBJ1-1|-|TRBV21-1|-
TGTGCCAGCAGCAAAAAAGGGAATTTAGGAGCTTTCTTT
CASSKKGNLGAFF
>TRBJ2-3|-|TRBV5-5|-
TGTGCCAGCAGCTTGGTAAGGGAAATGGATACGCAGTATTTT
CASSLVREMDTQYF
>TRBJ1-5|few|TRBV29-1|-
TGCAGCGTCGCGAAAGGTTTCGGGCAGCCCCAGCATTTT
CSVAKGFGQPQHF
>TRBJ2-7|-|TRBV20-1|TRBD2
TGCAGTGCTCGACTAGCGGGAGATAAGAACGAGCAGTACTTC
CSARLAGDKNEQYF
>TRBJ2-1|-|TRBV29-1|-
TGCAGCGTTGAGGTGTCCCATAATGAGCAGTTCTTC
CSVEVSHNEQFF
>TRBJ2-5|few|TRBV20-1|-
TGCAGTGCCAGACCGGGCAGCGCCCTTCAAGAGACCCAGTACTTC
CSARPGSALQETQYF
>TRBJ2-5|few|TRBV7-2|-
TGTGCCAGCAGCTTAGGACTTACACAGTACCAAGAGACCCAGTACTTC
CASSLGLTQYQETQYF
>TRBJ2-7|few|TRBV5-6|TRBD2
TGTGCCAGCAGCTTGTGGGGACTAGGCTACGAGCAGTACTTC
CASSLWGLGYEQYF
>TRBJ1-1|few|TRBV11-2|-
TGTGCCAGCAGCTTAGTGAACGATGAAGCTTTCTTT
CASSLVNDEAFF
>TRBJ1-2|-|TRBV4-1|TRBD1
TGCGCCAGCAGCCCCCAAACAGGGGGATATGGCTACACCTTC
CASSPQTGGYGYTF
>TRBJ2-7|few|TRBV4-1|-
TGCGCCAGCAGCCAAGATCCGGGAATCTACGAGCAGTACTTC
CASSQDPGIYEQYF
>TRBJ1-1|few|TRBV24-1|TRBD1
TGTGCCACCAGTGAGTCAAGACAGGGGCGAAACACTGAAGCTTTCTTT
CATSESRQGRNTEAFF
>TRBJ1-1|few|TRBV3-1|-
TGTGCAGCAAAGAATGGCGGCGGACAGACAAATGAAGCTTTCTTT
CAAKNGGGQTNEAFF